These T cell receptor beta chains were read from a single sample in a study of Ad26.COV2.S vaccination and SARS-CoV-2 variants. The data were produced by immunoSEQ multiplex PCR, yet TCRdb's version contains in-frame clones alone and is incomplete. The data hold hundreds of thousands of clones, with around 90% observed a single time. This sample comprised peripheral blood, obtained in a trial of Ad26.COV2.S vaccine versus placebo. The receptors come from a person between 18 and 65 years old who received the Ad26.COV2.S COVID-19 vaccine or a placebo. Each CDR3 is given with its conserved first and last residue. D genes are given only for firm matches. Not every row has a clone size; where given, it reads once, few, many or a size class.

V gene	clone size	D gene	J gene	CDR3 protein	CDR3 DNA
TRBV5-4	-	-	TRBJ1-5	CASSLGGVSNQPQHF	TGTGCCAGCAGCTTGGGGGGAGTCAGCAATCAGCCCCAGCATTTT
TRBV7-8	-	-	TRBJ1-1	CASSLVLGANTEAFF	TGTGCCAGCAGCTTAGTGTTGGGGGCGAACACTGAAGCTTTCTTT
TRBV27	-	TRBD2	TRBJ2-3	CASSLILPAGNTDTQYF	TGTGCCAGCAGTTTAATACTCCCAGCGGGAAACACAGATACGCAGTATTTT
TRBV2	-	TRBD1	TRBJ1-6	CASSERGTGGNSPLHF	TGTGCCAGCAGTGAACGGGGGACAGGGGGGAATTCACCCCTCCACTTT
TRBV20-1	once	-	TRBJ1-2	CSVAGNYGYTF	TGCAGTGTTGCGGGGAACTATGGCTACACCTTC
TRBV6-4	-	-	TRBJ2-7	CASSRKNGSVSYEQYF	TGTGCCAGCAGCCGCAAGAACGGGAGCGTATCCTACGAGCAGTACTTC
TRBV4-1	-	-	TRBJ2-1	CASSQTQGTYNEQFF	TGCGCCAGCAGCCAGACGCAGGGCACCTACAATGAGCAGTTCTTC
TRBV5-5	-	-	TRBJ1-1	CASSLVGRVNTEAFF	TGTGCCAGCAGCTTGGTAGGCAGAGTGAACACTGAAGCTTTCTTT
TRBV5-5	-	-	TRBJ2-7	CASSLDGSYEQYF	TGTGCCAGCAGCTTGGACGGTTCCTACGAGCAGTACTTC
TRBV2	-	TRBD1	TRBJ2-1	CASTTYGTGVVEQFF	TGTGCCTCTACCACCTACGGGACAGGTGTTGTGGAGCAGTTCTTC
TRBV5-1	-	TRBD2	TRBJ2-1	CASRYLAEDYNEQFF	TGCGCCAGCAGGTACCTAGCGGAGGACTACAATGAGCAGTTCTTC
TRBV20-1	-	-	TRBJ2-1	CSASRRAGIEQFF	TGCAGTGCTAGTCGGCGGGCCGGTATTGAGCAGTTCTTC
TRBV30	-	-	TRBJ2-5	CAWSDPRETQYF	TGTGCCTGGAGTGACCCGAGAGAGACCCAGTACTTC
TRBV9	-	TRBD2	TRBJ2-5	CASSVGAGLATQYF	TGTGCCAGCAGCGTAGGAGCGGGATTGGCGACCCAGTACTTC
TRBV6-6	-	-	TRBJ1-1	CASRINTEAFF	TGTGCCAGCAGAATAAACACTGAAGCTTTCTTT
TRBV18	-	TRBD2	TRBJ2-1	CASSPGLAGRSYNEQFF	TGTGCCAGCTCACCCGGACTAGCGGGACGGAGCTACAATGAGCAGTTCTTC
TRBV5-1	-	TRBD2	TRBJ2-5	CASSLVAGEETQYF	TGCGCCAGCAGCTTGGTGGCGGGGGAAGAGACCCAGTACTTC
TRBV6-5	-	TRBD2	TRBJ2-1	CASSYWGGEQFF	TGTGCCAGCAGTTACTGGGGGGGGGAGCAGTTCTTC
TRBV19	-	TRBD1	TRBJ2-2	CASNTGESGELFF	TGTGCCAGTAATACAGGGGAGTCCGGGGAGCTGTTTTTT
TRBV30	-	-	TRBJ1-6	CAWSLTGQTESPLHF	TGTGCCTGGAGTCTAACCGGACAAACCGAATCACCCCTCCACTTT
TRBV7-3	-	-	TRBJ2-5	CASSPGSGETQYF	TGTGCCAGCAGCCCCGGTTCCGGGGAGACCCAGTACTTC
TRBV29-1	few	-	TRBJ1-2	CSVVRGSRSNYGYTF	TGCAGCGTTGTTCGCGGATCCCGCTCTAACTATGGCTACACCTTC
TRBV4-3	-	TRBD1	TRBJ2-7	CASSQGDRIYEQYF	TGCGCCAGCAGCCAGGGGGACAGAATCTACGAGCAGTACTTC
TRBV14	-	TRBD2	TRBJ2-7	CASSLGGTTTQYF	TGTGCCAGCAGCCTGGGCGGGACTACAACGCAGTACTTC
TRBV5-4	-	-	TRBJ2-7	CASSLFWGSHEQYF	TGTGCCAGCAGCTTGTTCTGGGGGAGCCACGAGCAGTACTTC
TRBV20-1	-	-	TRBJ2-7	CSASFREQYF	TGCAGTGCTAGTTTCCGGGAGCAGTACTTC
TRBV7-3	few	TRBD2	TRBJ2-7	CASSTASGRGYEQYF	TGTGCCAGCAGCACCGCTAGCGGGAGAGGGTACGAGCAGTACTTC
TRBV7-9	-	-	TRBJ2-2	CASSLDRSSLTGELFF	TGTGCCAGCAGCTTAGATAGGTCTAGTCTCACCGGGGAGCTGTTTTTT
TRBV30	-	-	TRBJ2-7	CAFLSGVYEQYF	TGTGCCTTCCTTAGCGGAGTCTACGAGCAGTACTTC
TRBV4-3	-	TRBD2	TRBJ2-3	CASSQGRASGRGTDTQYF	TGCGCCAGCAGCCAAGGTCGGGCTAGCGGGAGGGGCACAGATACGCAGTATTTT
TRBV6-5	once	-	TRBJ2-7	CAGHADPRSEQYF	TGTGCCGGTCACGCGGACCCGCGATCCGAGCAGTACTTC
TRBV9	-	-	TRBJ2-1	CASTVGPNDGEQFF	TGTGCCAGCACCGTGGGCCCCAACGACGGTGAGCAGTTCTTC
TRBV5-1	-	-	TRBJ1-1	CASSLVGDTEAFF	TGCGCCAGCAGCTTGGTAGGGGACACTGAAGCTTTCTTT
TRBV6-2/TRBV6-3	-	-	TRBJ2-3	CASSYTGTDTQYF	TGTGCCAGCAGTTACACGGGCACAGATACGCAGTATTTT
TRBV15	-	TRBD2	TRBJ2-7	CATNWEGSGEQYF	TGTGCCACGAACTGGGAGGGTAGTGGCGAGCAGTACTTC
TRBV29-1	-	-	TRBJ1-2	CSVEDVGRSDYGYTF	TGCAGCGTTGAAGATGTGGGCAGGTCGGACTATGGCTACACCTTC
TRBV10-3	-	TRBD1	TRBJ2-1	CAISEPGTGGRNEQFF	TGTGCCATCAGTGAACCCGGGACAGGGGGCAGGAATGAGCAGTTCTTC
TRBV3-1/TRBV3-2	-	-	TRBJ2-2	CASSQNGELFF	TGTGCCAGCAGCCAAAACGGGGAGCTGTTTTTT
TRBV19	-	-	TRBJ1-2	CASSGGPYGYTF	TGTGCCAGTAGTGGCGGCCCCTATGGCTACACCTTC
TRBV3-1/TRBV3-2	-	TRBD1	TRBJ1-2	CASSPTGGHYGYTF	TGTGCCAGCAGCCCGACAGGGGGGCACTATGGCTACACCTTC
TRBV27	-	-	TRBJ2-3	CASSPIQGDTQYF	TGTGCCAGCAGTCCGATTCAGGGGGATACGCAGTATTTT
TRBV2	-	TRBD1	TRBJ1-4	CASSAPPPGQGNEKLFF	TGTGCCAGCAGTGCCCCACCTCCGGGACAGGGTAATGAAAAACTGTTTTTT
TRBV15	-	TRBD1	TRBJ2-7	CATREQGAREQYF	TGTGCCACCAGAGAGCAGGGGGCGCGGGAGCAGTACTTC
TRBV23-1	-	-	TRBJ2-7	CASSSNDGTPNYEQYF	TGCGCCAGCAGCTCCAATGACGGGACACCAAACTACGAGCAGTACTTC
TRBV5-1	once	TRBD2	TRBJ2-1	CASRTSGWGDEQFF	TGCGCCAGCAGAACTAGCGGCTGGGGCGATGAGCAGTTCTTC
TRBV10-3	once	-	TRBJ1-5	CAISESVASNQPQHF	TGTGCCATCAGTGAGTCAGTAGCTAGCAATCAGCCCCAGCATTTT
TRBV27	-	-	TRBJ2-7	CASSSTRDEQYF	TGTGCCAGCAGTTCCACGAGGGACGAGCAGTACTTC
TRBV29-1	-	TRBD1	TRBJ2-4	CSILQGATKNIQYF	TGCAGCATTCTACAGGGGGCAACCAAAAACATTCAGTACTTC
TRBV25-1	-	TRBD2	TRBJ2-1	CASSETSGASYNEQFF	TGTGCCAGCAGTGAGACTAGCGGAGCCAGCTACAATGAGCAGTTCTTC
TRBV6-2/TRBV6-3	-	TRBD2	TRBJ2-7	CASSLAGVFYEQYF	TGTGCCAGCAGTTTAGCGGGAGTGTTTTACGAGCAGTACTTC